Presented here are 26 T cell receptor beta chains from one specimen sequenced in a study of T cells after yellow fever vaccination. TCRdb redid the calling of the 5' RACE reads with MiXCR, one entry per CDR3 protein. The sample lists some 320,000 distinct CDR3 sequences, approximately 4% occurring once. The starting material was PBMCs, obtained 5 days after the yellow fever booster vaccination. These receptors came from a man between 18 and 35 years old who received the YFV17D yellow fever vaccine.

This clonotype has more than one count but fewer than ten. V is TRBV10-3 and J is TRBJ2-5, with D possibly TRBD1 on 6 matching bases. The CDR3 consists of 14 residues. The V gene's germline CDR1 is ENHRY and CDR2 SYGVKD. Trimming took off 6 bases at V and 2 bases at J, with 13 bases between the two ends. The CDR3 nucleotides read TGTGCCATCAGGGAACGGGACACTCAAGAGACCCAGTACTTC. The encoded protein is CAIRERDTQETQYF.

There are many counts of this clonotype. The rearrangement uses TRBV5-1 and TRBJ2-4; 12 positions match TRBD1. J was trimmed by 3 bases and V by 4 bases; bases with no gene match: 8. The CDR3 is 17 residues long. Germline CDR1 is SGHRS and CDR2 is YFSETQ. The CDR3, as DNA: TGCGCCAGCAGCCCCACCGGGACAGGGGGCGACAAAAACATTCAGTACTTC. Translated: CASSPTGTGGDKNIQYF.

J is TRBJ2-5 and V is TRBV5-1; D assignment may be TRBD1 or TRBD2 (6 bases each). In germline, CDR1 is SGHRS, CDR2 YFSETQ. This CDR3 is built from 14 residues. V dropped 7 bases and J dropped 3 bases, with 16 bases sitting between them. Written as DNA, the CDR3 is TGCGCCAGCCGCACGGGGGCGGAGGAAGAGACCCAGTACTTC. Translation gives CASRTGAEEETQYF. Full variable domain (remainder filled in from reference TRBV5-1 and TRBJ2-5): KAGVTQTPRYLIKTRGQQVTLSCSPISGHRSVSWYQQTPGQGLQFLFEYFSETQRNKGNFPGRFSGRQFSNSRSEMNVSTLELGDSALYLCASRTGAEEETQYFGPGTRLLVL.

In this sample, this clonotype turned up a few times. The rearrangement joins TRBV7-9 to TRBJ2-2; 7 positions match TRBD1. The V segment lost 1 base and the J segment 4 bases; nucleotides outside the gene matches: 6. CDR3 length: 16 amino acids. CDR1 is SEHNR and CDR2 is FQNEAQ in the germline V gene (reference sequence). CDR3 nucleotides: TGTGCCAGCAGCTTAGTTGTGACAGGGTCCACCGGGGAGCTGTTTTTT. It is translated as CASSLVVTGSTGELFF.

This clonotype was found a few times. The rearrangement links TRBV10-1 to TRBJ2-3; TRBD1 matches 7 bases. J gave up 2 bases and V 0 bases, and 5 bases lay outside the gene matches. This CDR3 spans 16 amino acids. The germline CDR1 and CDR2 sequences are WNHNN and SYGVQD (reference sequence). Here the CDR3 DNA reads TGCGCCAGCAGTGAGTCGATAGGACAGGACACAGATACGCAGTATTTT. This sequence encodes CASSESIGQDTDTQYF.

The chain uses TRBV12-3 or TRBV12-4 and TRBJ2-2, with D possibly matching TRBD1 (6 bases). Deletions cut 1 base from V and 4 bases from J, with 10 bases between. The CDR3 runs to 15 residues. DNA of the CDR3: TGTGCCAGCAGTTTAGTGGACAGCTCCACCGGGGAGCTGTTTTTT. This codes for CASSLVDSSTGELFF.

CDR3 loop: CASSLDRFQETQYF. CDR3 DNA sequence: TGTGCCAGCAGTCTCGACAGATTCCAAGAGACCCAGTACTTC. This chain connects TRBV28 to TRBJ2-5; D perhaps matches TRBD1 (5 bases). Trimming left V 5 bases short and J 1 base short, with 11 bases between. The germline CDR1 and CDR2 sequences are MDHEN and SYDVKM. This CDR3 has 14 amino acids.

In regard to this clonotype: Its ends do not fully match the called genes, so a read error is possible. The chain combines TRBV20-1 with TRBJ1-1; TRBD1 matches 8 bases. Germline V CDR1 and CDR2: DFQATT, SNEGSKA (reference sequence). CDR3 length: 15 amino acids. This CDR3 reads CSARDPTGADTEAFF. CDR3 DNA: TGCAGTGCTCGAGACCCGACAGGGGCCGACACTGAAGCTTTCTTT.

This clonotype was recorded many times. The rearrangement links TRBV4-2 to TRBJ2-3; no firm D call. The CDR3 covers 11 residues. Germline values: CDR1 LGHNA, CDR2 YNFKEQ. V shed 3 bases and J shed 4 bases, with 2 bases lying between them. Here the CDR3 DNA reads TGTGCCAGCAGCCACTCAGATACGCAGTATTTT. It is translated as CASSHSDTQYF.

This clonotype was counted ten times or more. J is TRBJ1-1 and V is TRBV20-1; D may be TRBD1 (6 bases). Trimming left V 3 bases short and J 7 bases short, with 18 bases between. Germline V CDR1 and CDR2: DFQATT, SNEGSKA (reference sequence). The CDR3 has 14 residues. This chain's CDR3 is CSASPAGALVEAFF. CDR3 in DNA: TGCAGTGCTAGCCCCGCGGGGGCGTTAGTTGAAGCTTTCTTT.

The V gene is TRBV29-1, the J gene TRBJ2-1, with 7 bases aligning to TRBD1. CDR1 SQVTM and CDR2 ANQGSEA come from the germline V gene. This CDR3 is 12 amino acids long. J was trimmed by 8 bases and V by 2 bases; bases with no gene match: 3. This chain's CDR3 is CSVENRGDEQFF. CDR3 DNA: TGCAGCGTTGAAAACAGGGGAGATGAGCAGTTCTTC.

The rearrangement joins TRBV29-1 to TRBJ1-1; 10 bases align to TRBD1. Germline V gene sequence: CDR1 SQVTM, CDR2 ANQGSEA. The length of the CDR3 is 13 residues. The V and J ends lost 7 bases and 6 bases, in that order; junction bases with no gene match: 8. CDR3 amino acids: CSAGDRGNAEAFF. CDR3 DNA: TGCAGCGCTGGGGACAGGGGCAACGCTGAAGCTTTCTTT.

The chain uses TRBV12-3 or TRBV12-4 and TRBJ2-1; no clear D gene. V lost 3 bases and J 5 bases, leaving 8 bases between the germline ends. This CDR3 spans 13 amino acids. The CDR3 nucleotides are TGTGCCAGCAGTTTTACTGCCGACAATGAGCAGTTCTTC. Translation gives CASSFTADNEQFF.

This clonotype was observed a few times. The gene calls are TRBV3-1 and TRBJ2-7; unclear D gene. Germline CDR1 reads LGHDT; CDR2 reads YNNKEL (reference sequence). The CDR3 sequence is 12 residues long. Trimming cost V 1 base and J 4 bases, with 5 bases left between them. The DNA of the CDR3 is TGTGCCAGCAGCCAAGCCTTTTACGAGCAGTACTTC. It codes for CASSQAFYEQYF.

This clonotype was seen more than once but under ten times. The chain has TRBV5-8 and TRBJ2-7; D gene uncertain. V was clipped by 0 bases and J by 1 base, with 8 bases between them. This CDR3 has 14 residues. Germline V gives CDR1 SGHTS, CDR2 YDEGEE. The CDR3 sequence: CASSLGPRSYEQYF. In nucleotides, the CDR3 is TGTGCCAGCAGCTTGGGGCCCCGATCCTACGAGCAGTACTTC. The variable domain in full, with the rest retrieved from reference TRBV5-8 and TRBJ2-7, is EAGVTQSPTHLIKTRGQQATLRCSPISGHTSVYWYQQALGLGLQFLLWYDEGEERNRGNFPPRFSGRQFPNYSSELNVNALELEDSALYLCASSLGPRSYEQYFGPGTRLTVT.

This clonotype was seen only a few times. The V and J genes are TRBV20-1 and TRBJ1-6; D gene uncertain. V was cut by 3 bases and J by 0 bases, with 9 bases left in between. Germline lookup yields CDR1 DFQATT and CDR2 SNEGSKA (reference sequence). This CDR3 has 15 residues. Here the CDR3 DNA reads TGCAGTGCTAGCCGAACTAGCTCCTATAATTCACCCCTCCACTTT. This codes for CSASRTSSYNSPLHF.

The chain employs TRBV7-2 and TRBJ2-4, with 8 bases matching TRBD1. The germline V gene encodes CDR1 SGHTA and CDR2 FQGNSA. Germline trimming cut 5 bases from V and 0 bases from J; bases unmatched to any gene: 9. This CDR3 spans 17 amino acids. The CDR3: CASSLGTGGIAKNIQYF. The CDR3 DNA reads as TGTGCCAGCAGCCTCGGGACAGGAGGAATAGCCAAAAACATTCAGTACTTC.

This clonotype was seen at least ten times. The rearrangement joins TRBV20-1 to TRBJ2-7; tentative D call: TRBD1 (6 bases). CDR1 is DFQATT, CDR2 SNEGSKA, per germline (reference sequence). CDR3 length: 14 residues. V lost 3 bases and J 2 bases, leaving 14 bases between the germline ends. Here the CDR3 reads CSASEPTGTYEQYV. The CDR3, as DNA: TGCAGTGCTAGTGAACCCACAGGGACCTACGAGCAGTACGTC.

This clonotype was picked up many times. J is TRBJ1-1 and V is TRBV12-2. TRBV12-2 is assigned pseudogene status. The CDR3 is 8 residues long. The CDR3 reads CASRFPFF. DNA for the CDR3: TGTGCAAGTCGCTTCCCTTTCTTT.

This chain joins TRBV5-1 and TRBJ2-1; D might be TRBD2 (6 bases). CDR1 and CDR2 from the germline V gene are SGHRS and YFSETQ. This CDR3 comprises 16 residues. The V and J ends lost 4 bases and 2 bases respectively, with 16 bases between them. The CDR3 spells CASSAGLQIAYNEQFF. The CDR3 nucleotides are TGCGCCAGCAGCGCGGGACTCCAAATAGCCTACAATGAGCAGTTCTTC.

The rearrangement links TRBV6-5 to TRBJ2-3; D unclear. V was trimmed by 5 bases and J by 6 bases, leaving 9 bases between them. The CDR3 sequence is 12 residues long. CDR1 is MNHEY, CDR2 SVGAGI, per germline. CDR3 coding DNA: TGTGCCAGCAGTGCGGACGTTGATACGCAGTATTTT. Translating gives CASSADVDTQYF.

The sample holds many counts of this clonotype. The chain joins TRBV12-3 or TRBV12-4 to TRBJ2-1; 9 bases line up with TRBD1. The CDR3 covers 14 residues. V shed 6 bases and J 8 bases; nucleotides not matched to a gene: 8. The CDR3 coding sequence is TGTGCCAGCAGCCGACAGGGGGGGGGAGATGAGCAGTTCTTC. Translating gives CASSRQGGGDEQFF.

The table lists this clonotype with many counts. The chain has TRBV5-6 and TRBJ1-1; D is unclear. This CDR3 region has 13 residues. Germline V CDR1 and CDR2: SGHDT, YYEEEE. Trimming shortened V by 0 bases and J by 4 bases, and 7 bases separated the two germline ends. CDR3 amino acids: CASSLAVGTEAFF. CDR3 sequence (DNA): TGTGCCAGCAGCTTGGCAGTGGGCACTGAAGCTTTCTTT.

This clonotype was seen at least ten times. The CDR3 protein is CASRQGQAYNEQFF. In nucleotides, the CDR3 is TGTGCCAGCAGACAGGGGCAGGCCTACAATGAGCAGTTCTTC. The chain links TRBV6-5 to TRBJ2-1; 7 nucleotides align to TRBD1. This CDR3 contains 14 residues. The germline V gene encodes CDR1 MNHEY and CDR2 SVGAGI. V was pared by 6 bases and J by 2 bases, with 4 bases of the junction left unmatched.

CDR3 amino acids: CASSLYVGENEKLFF. Written as DNA, the CDR3 is TGCGCCAGCAGCTTGTATGTTGGGGAAAATGAAAAACTGTTTTTT. The chain uses TRBV5-1 and TRBJ1-4; D not resolved. The CDR3 loop spans 15 amino acids. The germline V gene has CDR1 SGHRS and CDR2 YFSETQ. V was trimmed by 1 base and J by 5 bases, leaving 12 bases between them.

This clonotype occurred a few times. The chain links TRBV24-1 to TRBJ1-2; D remains unclear. Trimming took 6 bases from V and 8 from J, leaving 9 bases between them. The CDR3 consists of 11 residues. Germline V gene sequence: CDR1 KGHDR, CDR2 SFDVKD. This chain's CDR3 is CATSTGEGYTF. DNA for the CDR3: TGTGCCACCAGTACCGGGGAAGGCTACACCTTC.